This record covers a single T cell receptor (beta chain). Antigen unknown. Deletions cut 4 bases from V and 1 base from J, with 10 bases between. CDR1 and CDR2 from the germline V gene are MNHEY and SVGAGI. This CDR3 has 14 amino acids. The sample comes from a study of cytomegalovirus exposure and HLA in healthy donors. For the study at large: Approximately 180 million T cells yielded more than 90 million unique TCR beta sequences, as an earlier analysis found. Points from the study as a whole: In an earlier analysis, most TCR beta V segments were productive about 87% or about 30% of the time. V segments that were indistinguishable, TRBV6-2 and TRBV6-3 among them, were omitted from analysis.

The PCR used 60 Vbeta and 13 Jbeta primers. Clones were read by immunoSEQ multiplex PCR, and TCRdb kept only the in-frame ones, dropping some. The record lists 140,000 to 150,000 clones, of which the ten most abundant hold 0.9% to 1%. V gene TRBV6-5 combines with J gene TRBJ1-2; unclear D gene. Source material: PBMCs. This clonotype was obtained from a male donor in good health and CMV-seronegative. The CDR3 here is CASSLAGNNYGYTF. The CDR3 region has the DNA TGTGCCAGCAGTTTAGCGGGGAATAACTATGGCTACACCTTC.